Presented here are 32 T cell receptor beta chains from one specimen sequenced in a study of CD8 T cells in ankylosing spondylitis. Study-level points and caveats: There was a TCR beta motif, made of roughly eight highly homologous variants, that appeared characteristic of ankylosing spondylitis blood.

These receptors lack a known antigen. One entry per CDR3 protein results from TCRdb running MiXCR on the 5' RACE reads. The sample has a few hundred thousand distinct CDR3 sequences, less than 10% seen once; the top ten hold approximately 15%. Sequencing was carried out using blood, either unsorted or a sorted T cell fraction (not recorded which). The receptors originated from a male donor with ankylosing spondylitis.

This chain joins TRBV7-9 and TRBJ2-7, with TRBD1 identical over 12 bases. V lost 6 bases to trimming and J lost 7 bases; unmatched junction nucleotides: 10. CDR1 and CDR2 from the germline V gene are SEHNR and FQNEAQ (reference sequence). The CDR3 length is 15 residues. The CDR3 DNA follows: TGTGCCAGCAGTGGCGCCGGGACAGGGGGCCGGGAGCAGTACTTC. It encodes CASSGAGTGGREQYF.

The CDR3 DNA reads as TGCGCCAGCAGCCAAGGGGGTAGCGTGAGAGTCTATGAGCAGTTCTTC. Protein product: CASSQGGSVRVYEQFF. This chain links TRBV4-1 with TRBJ2-1; D possibly corresponds to TRBD2 (5 bases). Germline-derived CDR1 and CDR2 are MGHRA and YSYEKL. The CDR3 sequence is 16 residues long. Trimming took off 1 base at V and 8 bases at J, with 18 bases between the two ends.

The chain links TRBV25-1 to TRBJ2-3, with D unclear. V lost 4 bases and J lost 10, with 15 bases in between. CDR3 length: 13 residues. The germline gives CDR1 MGHDK, CDR2 SYGVNS. The chain's CDR3 is CASSVGRTRPQYF. In DNA, the CDR3 is TGTGCCAGCAGTGTGGGCCGAACACGGCCGCAGTATTTT. Together with reference TRBV25-1 and TRBJ2-3, the CDR3 gives the full variable domain: EADIYQTPRYLVIGTGKKITLECSQTMGHDKMYWYQQDPGMELHLIHYSYGVNSTEKGDLSSESTVSRIRTEHFPLTLESARPSHTSQYLCASSVGRTRPQYFGPGTRLTVL.

The chain is built from TRBV12-3 or TRBV12-4 and TRBJ2-1, with D tentatively TRBD2 (5 bases). The CDR3 consists of 14 residues. Trimming took off 3 bases at V and 3 bases at J, with 9 bases between the two ends. CDR3 protein: CASSLLARYNEQFF. The CDR3 DNA reads TGTGCCAGCAGTTTGCTAGCTCGCTACAATGAGCAGTTCTTC.

For the CDR3, the DNA is TGCGCCAGCAGCTTGGACGCAGATGAAGCTTTCTTT. Amino acid sequence: CASSLDADEAFF. The chain has TRBV5-1 and TRBJ1-1; unclear D gene. Germline assignment: CDR1 SGHRS and CDR2 YFSETQ. This CDR3 is 12 amino acids long. Trimming shortened V by 0 bases and J by 7 bases, and 7 bases separated the two germline ends.

The V gene is TRBV7-2, the J gene TRBJ2-4, with 9 positions matching TRBD1. V lost 6 bases, J lost 6 bases, and 9 bases stayed unmatched. CDR3 length: 15 amino acids. CDR1 and CDR2 (germline): SGHTA, FQGNSA. The CDR3 is CASSFTGGELNIQYF. Written as DNA, the CDR3 is TGTGCCAGCAGTTTTACAGGGGGCGAGTTAAACATTCAGTACTTC.

This clonotype came up a few times. CDR3 loop: CASSASGQGYGYTF. The CDR3 DNA is TGTGCCAGTAGCGCCTCTGGACAGGGATATGGCTACACCTTC. The J gene is TRBJ1-2, the V gene TRBV19; 8 bases match TRBD1. In germline, CDR1 is LNHDA, CDR2 SQIVND (reference sequence). V trimming: 6 bases; J trimming: 5 bases; junction bases outside the gene matches: 8. This CDR3 contains 14 residues. Variable domain in full (rest from reference TRBV19 and TRBJ1-2): DGGITQSPKYLFRKEGQNVTLSCEQNLNHDAMYWYRQDPGQGLRLIYYSQIVNDFQKGDIAEGYSVSREKKESFPLTVTSAQKNPTAFYLCASSASGQGYGYTFGSGTRLTVV.

The gene calls are TRBV7-2 and TRBJ1-2; 7 positions agree with TRBD1. Germline V gene sequence: CDR1 SGHTA, CDR2 FQGNSA. This CDR3 is built from 16 residues. The trim removed 2 bases at V and 2 bases at J, leaving 8 bases unmatched. Here the CDR3 DNA reads TGTGCCAGCAGCTTAAGCCAGGCCAGGGGGAACTATGGCTACACCTTC. Encoded protein: CASSLSQARGNYGYTF.

The chain carries TRBV12-3 or TRBV12-4 and TRBJ2-3; D might be TRBD2 (5 bases). There are 14 residues in the CDR3. Deletions cut 3 bases from V and 3 bases from J, with 10 bases between. The chain's CDR3 is CASSFFGVTDTQYF. The CDR3, as DNA: TGTGCCAGCAGTTTTTTCGGGGTGACAGATACGCAGTATTTT.

This clonotype came up many times. The CDR3 sequence: CASRGTANTDTQYF. In DNA, the CDR3 is TGTGCCAGCAGGGGGACAGCCAACACAGATACGCAGTATTTT. The chain employs TRBV28 and TRBJ2-3, with 7 bases lining up with TRBD1. Losses at the gene ends were 6 bases for V and 2 bases for J; bases not matched to a gene: 5. Germline CDR1 is MDHEN and CDR2 is SYDVKM. This CDR3 has 14 amino acids.

This clonotype was found a few times. The chain carries TRBV29-1 and TRBJ2-1; D call uncertain. The CDR3 is 13 amino acids. Per the germline V gene, CDR1 is SQVTM and CDR2 is ANQGSEA. The V gene lost 4 bases and the J gene lost 8 bases, with 15 bases spanning the gap. The CDR3 coding sequence is TGCAGCGTTGCACGTCCGTCCGGCGATGAGCAGTTCTTC. This translates into CSVARPSGDEQFF.

This clonotype was detected only a few times. The V gene is TRBV3-1, the J gene TRBJ2-7; D possibly corresponds to TRBD1 (6 bases). Per the germline V gene, CDR1 is LGHDT and CDR2 is YNNKEL (reference sequence). V shed 5 bases and J shed 4 bases, with 24 bases lying between them. The CDR3 is 17 residues long. DNA of the CDR3: TGTGCCAGCAGCTCCAATCGACAGGCTGGCGGGTCGTACGAGCAGTACTTC. Its protein product is CASSSNRQAGGSYEQYF.

V usage is TRBV7-9 and J usage is TRBJ2-5, with D maybe TRBD2 (6 bases). Germline lookup yields CDR1 SEHNR and CDR2 FQNEAQ (reference sequence). The CDR3 is 15 amino acids. V was clipped by 2 bases and J by 4 bases, with 14 bases between them. The CDR3 region is CASSLLAGGGETQYF. In DNA form, the CDR3 reads TGTGCCAGCAGCTTACTAGCCGGGGGTGGAGAGACCCAGTACTTC.

This clonotype showed up many times. The chain has TRBV5-1 and TRBJ2-7; D is uncertain. The CDR3 covers 13 residues. Trimming took 4 bases from V and 6 from J, leaving 14 bases between them. Looked up from germline, CDR1 is SGHRS and CDR2 is YFSETQ. The CDR3, as DNA: TGCGCCAGCAGCCCTCAAGAGTCCGGCGAGCAGTACTTC. Amino acid sequence: CASSPQESGEQYF.

This clonotype was counted between two and nine times. The rearrangement uses TRBV20-1 and TRBJ2-2, with 11 bases identical to TRBD2. V dropped 3 bases and J dropped 1; count of bases not matched to a gene: 4. CDR1 and CDR2 from the germline V gene are DFQATT and SNEGSKA (reference sequence). This CDR3 region has 16 residues. The CDR3 nucleotides are TGCAGTGCTAGGGGGGGGACTAGCGGGAACACCGGGGAGCTGTTTTTT. It translates to CSARGGTSGNTGELFF.

This chain connects TRBV7-3 to TRBJ2-3; D is ambiguous. This CDR3 comprises 16 residues. Germline CDR1 is SGHTA and CDR2 is FQGTGA. The germline V and J ends were trimmed by 4 bases and 3 bases, with 17 bases remaining between them. CDR3 sequence reads: CASSSLRATQTDTQYF. CDR3 bases: TGTGCCAGCAGCTCCTTGAGAGCGACCCAAACAGATACGCAGTATTTT.

J is TRBJ2-7 and V is TRBV12-3 or TRBV12-4; perhaps D is TRBD1 or TRBD2 (5 bases each). V lost 5 bases and J 3 bases, leaving 11 bases between the germline ends. This CDR3 comprises 13 residues. In DNA, the CDR3 is TGTGCCAGCAGTGTGGGACGGAGCTACGAGCAGTACTTC. It translates to CASSVGRSYEQYF.

The chain carries TRBV5-1 and TRBJ1-1; 7 bases align to TRBD1. V dropped 4 bases and J dropped 1; count of bases not matched to a gene: 7. The length of the CDR3 is 15 residues. The germline CDR1 and CDR2 sequences are SGHRS and YFSETQ. CDR3 in amino acids: CASSNIQGPNTEAFF. In DNA form, the CDR3 reads TGCGCCAGCAGCAATATACAGGGGCCGAACACTGAAGCTTTCTTT.

The chain is built from TRBV7-8 and TRBJ2-3; D unresolved. Per germline, CDR1 SGHVS and CDR2 FQNEAQ. The CDR3 covers 13 residues. Trimming cost V 1 base and J 6 bases, with 8 bases left between them. CDR3 sequence: CASSLGAADTQYF. The CDR3 bases are TGTGCCAGCAGCTTAGGGGCGGCGGATACGCAGTATTTT.

There are a few counts of this clonotype. The V and J genes are TRBV25-1 and TRBJ2-1; D unclear. This CDR3 is built from 15 residues. Germline V gene data show CDR1 as MGHDK and CDR2 as SYGVNS. Trimming took 6 bases from V and 3 from J, leaving 15 bases between them. This chain's CDR3 is CASREKGKGYNEQFF. CDR3 coding DNA: TGTGCCAGCAGGGAGAAGGGCAAGGGCTACAATGAGCAGTTCTTC. The full variable domain, with the rest looked up from reference TRBV25-1 and TRBJ2-1, is EADIYQTPRYLVIGTGKKITLECSQTMGHDKMYWYQQDPGMELHLIHYSYGVNSTEKGDLSSESTVSRIRTEHFPLTLESARPSHTSQYLCASREKGKGYNEQFFGPGTRLTVL.

The J gene is TRBJ1-2, the V gene TRBV20-1; D is ambiguous. This CDR3 spans 13 amino acids. V was cut by 1 base and J by 2 bases, with 8 bases left in between. Germline V gene data show CDR1 as DFQATT and CDR2 as SNEGSKA (reference sequence). The CDR3 is CSARARNNYGYTF. CDR3 DNA: TGCAGTGCTAGAGCCAGAAACAACTATGGCTACACCTTC.

This clonotype has just a few counts. The chain links TRBV29-1 to TRBJ2-1; 9 nucleotides line up with TRBD1. Germline CDR1 and CDR2: SQVTM and ANQGSEA. J lost 8 bases, V lost 1 base, and 6 bases had no gene match. The CDR3 is 14 residues long. The CDR3 here is CSVEGGQGRDEQFF. The CDR3 DNA follows: TGCAGCGTTGAAGGGGGACAGGGTAGGGATGAGCAGTTCTTC.

This clonotype was counted many times. V and J are TRBV12-3 or TRBV12-4 and TRBJ2-2, with TRBD2 matching over 8 bases. With 5 bases clipped from V and 7 bases from J, the junction kept 3 bases outside the gene matches. The CDR3 covers 13 residues. The CDR3 sequence is CASSTLAGGELFF. For the CDR3, the DNA is TGTGCCAGCAGTACCCTAGCGGGCGGGGAGCTGTTTTTT.

The chain recombines TRBV2 with TRBJ2-5; D assignment may be TRBD1 or TRBD2 (5 bases each). The length of the CDR3 is 14 residues. Trimming pared 7 bases from V and 5 bases from J, leaving 17 bases between. Germline lookup yields CDR1 SNHLY and CDR2 FYNNEI. CDR3 sequence: CASKNEGMVETQYF. As DNA, the CDR3 is TGTGCCAGCAAAAACGAGGGGATGGTTGAGACCCAGTACTTC.

This clonotype showed up many times. The genes are TRBV27 and TRBJ2-5; TRBD2 aligns across 10 bases. The CDR3 has 14 amino acids. The V and J ends lost 5 bases and 3 bases, in that order; junction bases with no gene match: 3. Germline-derived CDR1 and CDR2 are MNHEY and SMNVEV (reference sequence). The CDR3 sequence is CASSPGLAEETQYF. The CDR3 coding sequence is TGTGCCAGCAGTCCCGGACTAGCGGAAGAGACCCAGTACTTC.

This clonotype was observed many times. V is TRBV9 and J is TRBJ1-3; 8 bases are a match to TRBD1. V shed 3 bases, J shed 1 base, and the junction held 3 bases outside the gene matches. Germline CDR1 SGDLS, CDR2 YYNGEE. This CDR3 has 15 amino acids. CDR3 in amino acids: CASSDRTGSGNTIYF. CDR3 bases: TGTGCCAGCAGCGACCGGACAGGGTCTGGAAACACCATATATTTT.

This clonotype was seen only a few times. The chain recombines TRBV5-1 with TRBJ2-7; D is unresolved. Germline CDR1 and CDR2: SGHRS and YFSETQ. The CDR3 loop spans 13 amino acids. Trimming shortened V by 0 bases and J by 6 bases, and 10 bases separated the two germline ends. The CDR3 spells CASSLGVSREQYF. CDR3 sequence (DNA): TGCGCCAGCAGCTTGGGGGTTAGTCGCGAGCAGTACTTC.

This clonotype was counted between two and nine times. The chain has TRBV19 and TRBJ2-5, with 7 positions matching TRBD1. The CDR3 contains 16 residues. Looked up from germline, CDR1 is LNHDA and CDR2 is SQIVND (reference sequence). V lost 4 bases to trimming and J lost 0 bases; unmatched junction nucleotides: 8. The chain's CDR3 is CASSNPTGTDQETQYF. CDR3 sequence (DNA): TGTGCCAGTAGTAACCCAACCGGGACAGACCAAGAGACCCAGTACTTC.

Many counts were recorded for this clonotype. The chain uses TRBV29-1 and TRBJ2-1; weak D call: TRBD1 (5 bases). V lost 8 bases and J lost 1, with 15 bases in between. This CDR3 region has 14 residues. Germline lookup yields CDR1 SQVTM and CDR2 ANQGSEA. CDR3: CSTGSRQSYNEQFF. DNA for the CDR3: TGCAGCACGGGTTCTAGACAGTCCTACAATGAGCAGTTCTTC.

The chain joins TRBV27 to TRBJ2-7; 14 bases align to TRBD2. Germline loops: CDR1 MNHEY, CDR2 SMNVEV (reference sequence). Trimming cost V 0 bases and J 7 bases; bases outside gene matches: 8. The CDR3 is made up of 17 amino acids. Here the CDR3 DNA reads TGTGCCAGCAGTTTATCGGGGGGACTAGCGGGGGTCCGGGAGCAGTACTTC. Translating it yields CASSLSGGLAGVREQYF.

The sample holds a few counts of this clonotype. The V gene is TRBV20-1, the J gene TRBJ1-6; 9 bases align to TRBD1. The CDR3 has 14 residues. The V gene end was trimmed by 6 bases and the J gene end by 7 bases; junction bases not matched to a gene: 7. CDR1 is DFQATT and CDR2 is SNEGSKA in the germline V gene (reference sequence). CDR3 sequence: CSAPQGADNSPLHF. CDR3 coding DNA: TGCAGTGCGCCACAGGGGGCCGACAATTCACCCCTCCACTTT.

This clonotype was recorded at least ten times. The V call is TRBV29-1, the J call TRBJ2-1, with D perhaps matching TRBD1 or TRBD2 (5 bases each). Trimming removed 7 bases from V and 2 bases from J, with 15 bases in between. The germline CDR1 and CDR2 sequences are SQVTM and ANQGSEA. CDR3 length: 14 residues. The CDR3 loop is CSASIGTTYNEQFF. DNA for the CDR3: TGCAGCGCCTCGATCGGGACCACCTACAATGAGCAGTTCTTC.